This is a list of T cell receptor beta chains from one sample in a study of cytomegalovirus exposure and HLA in healthy donors. Sequencing was performed with immunoSEQ multiplex PCR; in TCRdb, only in-frame clones are kept and a portion is missing. The repertoire holds roughly 120,000 clones, 76% seen once, with approximately 2% in the top ten. Sequenced material: PBMCs. All receptors come from a man between 45 and 60 years old in good health and CMV-seronegative. Both conserved end residues are part of each CDR3. Fields, in order: J gene, V gene, D gene, clone size, CDR3 DNA, CDR3 protein. A D gene is named only where the DNA matches it firmly. The size field is filled for only some rows; it gives once, few, many or a size class.

TRBJ1-1 | TRBV18 | TRBD1 | once | TGTGCCAGCTCACCGTTTGGGACAGATAACACTGAAGCTTTCTTT | CASSPFGTDNTEAFF
TRBJ1-3 | TRBV7-8 | - | - | TGTGCCAGCAGCTTAGAACCCGCGAGCTCTGGAAACACCATATATTTT | CASSLEPASSGNTIYF
TRBJ2-4 | TRBV6-5 | TRBD1 | once | TGTGCCAGCAATACAGGGGCGGCCAAAAACATTCAGTACTTC | CASNTGAAKNIQYF
TRBJ1-3 | TRBV19 | TRBD1 | - | TGTGCCAGTAGCCCGCAGGGGGCCGTCTCTGGAAACACCATATATTTT | CASSPQGAVSGNTIYF
TRBJ2-5 | TRBV28 | TRBD1 | - | TGTGCCAGCAGGACAGGGGGCCGCGAGACCCAGTACTTC | CASRTGGRETQYF
TRBJ2-1 | TRBV6-6 | TRBD2 | - | TGTGCCAGCAGTAAACCCGGGGGGTTGGCCAATGAGCAGTTCTTC | CASSKPGGLANEQFF
TRBJ2-1 | TRBV4-2 | TRBD2 | - | TGTGCCAGCAGCCGGGTAGCGGGGGGGCTAGTCAATGAGCAGTTCTTC | CASSRVAGGLVNEQFF
TRBJ1-3 | TRBV5-1 | - | - | TGCGCCAGCAGCTCAAACGGGGGTTCTGGAAACACCATATATTTT | CASSSNGGSGNTIYF
TRBJ2-2 | TRBV5-8 | TRBD2 | - | TGTGCCAGCAGCAAGCTGACTAGCGGGGCGAACACCGGGGAGCTGTTTTTT | CASSKLTSGANTGELFF
TRBJ1-6 | TRBV5-5 | - | few | TGTGCCAGCAGCTTGGACACAGTTTTACCTTCACCCCTCCACTTT | CASSLDTVLPSPLHF
TRBJ1-2 | TRBV25-1 | TRBD1 | - | TGTGCCAGCAGTGTAGGGGGCGACTATGGCTACACCTTC | CASSVGGDYGYTF
TRBJ2-3 | TRBV5-6 | - | - | TGTGCCAGCAGCTTGGCGTATGGCGATACGCAGTATTTT | CASSLAYGDTQYF
TRBJ1-1 | TRBV15 | - | few | TGTGCCACCAGCAGAGACCAAAATACTGTGGAAGCTTTCTTT | CATSRDQNTVEAFF
TRBJ2-3 | TRBV9 | - | few | TGTGCCAGCAGCGTAGAAAACAGAGATACGCAGTATTTT | CASSVENRDTQYF
TRBJ2-5 | TRBV2 | TRBD2 | few | TGTGCCAGCAGGGCAGGGACTAGCGGGGGGAGTGGAGAGACCCAGTACTTC | CASRAGTSGGSGETQYF
TRBJ2-7 | TRBV7-3 | TRBD1 | - | TGTGCCAGCAGCTCCGACAGGGGAGCATACGAGCAGTACTTC | CASSSDRGAYEQYF
TRBJ2-3 | TRBV14 | TRBD1 | - | TGTGCCAGCAGCCAGGACAGGGAAGATACGCAGTATTTT | CASSQDREDTQYF
TRBJ2-2 | TRBV7-2 | - | - | TGTGCCAGCAGCCGCTCCGCCGGCACCGGGGAGCTGTTTTTT | CASSRSAGTGELFF
TRBJ1-2 | TRBV4-1 | - | - | TGCGCCAGCAGCCAAGATTTCCAGGTCTATGGCTACACCTTC | CASSQDFQVYGYTF
TRBJ1-1 | TRBV14 | TRBD1 | - | TGTGCCAGCAGCCACTCCAGGACAGGGTGGGGAGCTTTCTTT | CASSHSRTGWGAFF
TRBJ2-3 | TRBV7-6 | - | - | TGTGCCAGCAGCCCCCAAACTAGCAGTACGCAGTATTTT | CASSPQTSSTQYF
TRBJ1-1 | TRBV19 | TRBD1 | - | TGTGCCAGTAGTAGACAGGGCCGAGGGAGTACTGAAGCTTTCTTT | CASSRQGRGSTEAFF
TRBJ2-5 | TRBV5-1 | - | - | TGCGCCAGCAGCTTGGCTAACCAAGAGACCCAGTACTTC | CASSLANQETQYF
TRBJ1-6 | TRBV18 | - | - | TGTGCCAGCTCACCATTTCCAACATCACCCCTCCACTTT | CASSPFPTSPLHF
TRBJ2-6 | TRBV4-1 | - | - | TGCGCCAGCAGCCTGGGGGCGGCCTCTGGGGCCAACGTCCTGACTTTC | CASSLGAASGANVLTF
TRBJ2-2 | TRBV2 | TRBD1 | - | TGTGCCAGCAGTGACGATATCGGACAGGGAAACACCGGGGAGCTGTTTTTT | CASSDDIGQGNTGELFF
TRBJ2-3 | TRBV5-1 | - | - | TGCGCCAGCAGCCTAACGGGACTGGCAGATACGCAGTATTTT | CASSLTGLADTQYF
TRBJ2-2 | TRBV5-5 | - | few | TGTGCCAGCAGCCGCTGGACAGTCCCGGAGGAGCTGTTTTTT | CASSRWTVPEELFF
TRBJ1-6 | TRBV6-6 | - | - | TGTGCCGGCAGTTACTCGACAGAATACGTCCACTTT | CAGSYSTEYVHF
TRBJ2-5 | TRBV6-5 | - | - | TGTGCCAGCAGTTACGGGCTGTCCTCAGAGACCCAGTACTTC | CASSYGLSSETQYF
TRBJ1-1 | TRBV4-1 | - | - | TGCGCCAGCAGCCAAGATGAGGGGGAGGGAGGGTTACTGACTGAAGCTTTCTTT | CASSQDEGEGGLLTEAFF
TRBJ1-1 | TRBV29-1 | - | - | TGCAGCGTTGAAGGAGCGGAATGGGCTTTCTTT | CSVEGAEWAFF
TRBJ1-6 | TRBV21-1 | - | - | TGTGCCAGCAGCAAAGTTTCAGGGCGCGGTTCACCCCTCCACTTT | CASSKVSGRGSPLHF
TRBJ1-1 | TRBV19 | - | - | TGTGCCAGTAGTCCCAGGGCCCTACGGGACACTGAAGCTTTCTTT | CASSPRALRDTEAFF
TRBJ1-4 | TRBV6-1 | - | once | TGTGCCAGCAGTCTAGGACAAACTAATGAAAAACTGTTTTTT | CASSLGQTNEKLFF
TRBJ2-1 | TRBV6-1 | TRBD2 | - | TGTGCCAGCAGTGTCGGGACTAGCGGGGGACTACTGAGGGTGTTCTTC | CASSVGTSGGLLRVFF
TRBJ2-5 | TRBV2 | TRBD2 | - | TGTGCCAGCAGCGATCTAGAGGGACTACAAGAGACCCAGTACTTC | CASSDLEGLQETQYF
TRBJ2-2 | TRBV4-2 | TRBD2 | - | TGTGCCAGCAGCTCAAAGTCTGGGACTAGCGGGGGAGCGAGGGAGCTGTTTTTT | CASSSKSGTSGGARELFF
TRBJ1-1 | TRBV7-2 | - | - | TGTGCCAGCAGCTTGAGTAATATGAACACTGAAGCTTTCTTT | CASSLSNMNTEAFF
TRBJ1-1 | TRBV30 | - | - | TGTGCCTGGAGTGCGTACAGGGCGAACACTGAAGCTTTCTTT | CAWSAYRANTEAFF
TRBJ2-7 | TRBV4-3 | - | - | TGCGCCAGCAGCCACGAAAGGAGGGGCTACGAGCAGTACTTC | CASSHERRGYEQYF